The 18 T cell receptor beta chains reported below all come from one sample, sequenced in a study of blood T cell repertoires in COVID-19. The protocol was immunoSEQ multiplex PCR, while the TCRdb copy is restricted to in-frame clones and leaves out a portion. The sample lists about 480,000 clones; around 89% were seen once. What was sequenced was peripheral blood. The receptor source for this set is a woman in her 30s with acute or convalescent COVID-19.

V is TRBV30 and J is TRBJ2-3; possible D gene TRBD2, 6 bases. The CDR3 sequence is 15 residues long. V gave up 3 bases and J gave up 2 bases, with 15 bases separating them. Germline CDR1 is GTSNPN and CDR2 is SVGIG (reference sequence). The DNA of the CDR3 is TGTGCCTGGAGCCGGGGAGGATCCCCCACAGATACGCAGTATTTT. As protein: CAWSRGGSPTDTQYF.

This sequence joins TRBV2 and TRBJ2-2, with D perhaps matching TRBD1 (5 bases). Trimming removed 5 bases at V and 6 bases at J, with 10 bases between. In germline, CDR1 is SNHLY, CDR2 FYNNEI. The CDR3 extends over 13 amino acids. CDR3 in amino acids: CASSLPRAGELFF. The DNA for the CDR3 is TGTGCCAGCAGTCTCCCCAGGGCCGGGGAGCTGTTTTTT.

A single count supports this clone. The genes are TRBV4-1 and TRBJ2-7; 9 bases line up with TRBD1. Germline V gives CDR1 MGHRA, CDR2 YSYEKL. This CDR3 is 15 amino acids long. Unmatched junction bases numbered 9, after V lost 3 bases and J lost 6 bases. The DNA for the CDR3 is TGCGCCAGCAGCCACCCGGGACAGGGTCTGGTCGAGCAGTACTTC. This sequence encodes CASSHPGQGLVEQYF.

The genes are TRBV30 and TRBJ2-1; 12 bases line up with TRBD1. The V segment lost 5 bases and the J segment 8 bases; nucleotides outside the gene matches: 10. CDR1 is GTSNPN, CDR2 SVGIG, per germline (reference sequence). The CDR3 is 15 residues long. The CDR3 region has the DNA TGTGCCTGGGGGCCGGGGGACAGGGGGCTAGATGAGCAGTTCTTC. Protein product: CAWGPGDRGLDEQFF.

This CDR3 reads CASSPRNYGYTF. For the CDR3, the DNA is TGTGCCAGCAGTCCGAGGAACTATGGCTACACCTTC. The chain has TRBV6-5 and TRBJ1-2, with unresolved D. The CDR3 is 12 residues long. Trimming pared 5 bases from V and 2 bases from J, leaving 6 bases between. Per the germline V gene, CDR1 is MNHEY and CDR2 is SVGAGI.

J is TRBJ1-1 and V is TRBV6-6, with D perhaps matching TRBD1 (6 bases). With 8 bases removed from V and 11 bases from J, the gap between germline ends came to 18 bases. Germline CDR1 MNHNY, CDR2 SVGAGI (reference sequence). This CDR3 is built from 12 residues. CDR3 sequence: CASRLPQGSAFF. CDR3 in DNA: TGTGCCAGCCGCTTACCACAGGGTTCGGCTTTCTTT.

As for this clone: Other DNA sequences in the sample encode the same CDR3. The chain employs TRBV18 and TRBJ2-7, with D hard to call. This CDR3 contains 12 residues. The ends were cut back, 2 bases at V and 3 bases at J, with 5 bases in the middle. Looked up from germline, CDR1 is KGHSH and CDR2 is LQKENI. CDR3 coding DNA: TGTGCCAGCTCACCAACGGGCTACGAGCAGTACTTC. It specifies CASSPTGYEQYF.

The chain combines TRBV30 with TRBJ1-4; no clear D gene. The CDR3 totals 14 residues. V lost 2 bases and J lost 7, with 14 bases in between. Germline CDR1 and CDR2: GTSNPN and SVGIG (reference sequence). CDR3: CAWSNGFHGEKLFF. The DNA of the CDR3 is TGTGCCTGGAGTAACGGTTTCCATGGTGAAAAACTGTTTTTT.

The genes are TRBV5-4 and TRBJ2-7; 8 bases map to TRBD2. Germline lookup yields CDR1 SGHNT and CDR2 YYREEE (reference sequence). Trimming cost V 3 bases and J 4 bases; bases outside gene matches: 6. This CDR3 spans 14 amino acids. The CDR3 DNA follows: TGTGCCAGCAGCTACGCCGGGACTAGATACGAGCAGTACTTC. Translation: CASSYAGTRYEQYF.

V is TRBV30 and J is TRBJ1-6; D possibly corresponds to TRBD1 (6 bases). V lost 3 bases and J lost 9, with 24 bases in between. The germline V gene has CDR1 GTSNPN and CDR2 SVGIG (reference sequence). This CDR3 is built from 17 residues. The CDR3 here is CAWRDIGTYIRGSPLHF. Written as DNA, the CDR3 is TGTGCCTGGAGAGACATCGGGACATACATTAGAGGTTCACCCCTCCACTTT.

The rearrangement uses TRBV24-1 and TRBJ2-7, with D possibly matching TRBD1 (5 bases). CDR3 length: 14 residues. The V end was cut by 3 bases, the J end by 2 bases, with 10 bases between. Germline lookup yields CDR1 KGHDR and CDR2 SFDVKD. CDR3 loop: CATSDTGRAYEQYF. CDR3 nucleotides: TGTGCCACCAGTGATACAGGCCGGGCCTACGAGCAGTACTTC.

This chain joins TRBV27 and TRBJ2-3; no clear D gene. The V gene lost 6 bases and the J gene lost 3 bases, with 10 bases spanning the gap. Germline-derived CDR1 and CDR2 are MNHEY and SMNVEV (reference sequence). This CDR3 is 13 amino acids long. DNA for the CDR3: TGTGCCAGCAGGCGCATCAATACAGATACGCAGTATTTT. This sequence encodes CASRRINTDTQYF.

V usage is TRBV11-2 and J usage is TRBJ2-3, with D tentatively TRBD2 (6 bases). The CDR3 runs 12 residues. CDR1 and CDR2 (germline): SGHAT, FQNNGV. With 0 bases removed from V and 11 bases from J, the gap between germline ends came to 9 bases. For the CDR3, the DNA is TGTGCCAGCAGCTTAGAGGGGCGGGAGCAGTATTTT. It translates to CASSLEGREQYF.

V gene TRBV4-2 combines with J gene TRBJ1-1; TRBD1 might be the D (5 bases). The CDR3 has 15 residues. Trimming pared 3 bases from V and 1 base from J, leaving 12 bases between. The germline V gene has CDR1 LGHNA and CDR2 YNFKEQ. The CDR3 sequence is CASSQDTGRNTEAFF. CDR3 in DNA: TGTGCCAGCAGCCAGGACACCGGGAGGAACACTGAAGCTTTCTTT.

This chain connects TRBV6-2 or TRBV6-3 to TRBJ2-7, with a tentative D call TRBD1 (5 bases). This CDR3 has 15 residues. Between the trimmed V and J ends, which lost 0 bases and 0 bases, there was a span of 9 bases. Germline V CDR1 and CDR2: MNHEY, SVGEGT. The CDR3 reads CASSYSAGLSYEQYF. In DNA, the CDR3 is TGTGCCAGCAGTTACTCGGCAGGGCTCTCCTACGAGCAGTACTTC.

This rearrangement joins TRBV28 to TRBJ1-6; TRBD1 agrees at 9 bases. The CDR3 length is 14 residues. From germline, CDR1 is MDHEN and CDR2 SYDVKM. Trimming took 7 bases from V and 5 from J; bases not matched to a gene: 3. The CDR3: CASIGDRDNSPLHF. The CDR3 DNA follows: TGTGCCAGCATCGGGGACAGGGATAATTCACCCCTCCACTTT.

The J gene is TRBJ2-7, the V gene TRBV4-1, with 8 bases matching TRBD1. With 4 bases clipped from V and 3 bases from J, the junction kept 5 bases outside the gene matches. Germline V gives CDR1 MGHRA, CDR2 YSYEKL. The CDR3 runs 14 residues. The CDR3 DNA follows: TGCGCCAGCAGCCTCAGACAGGGGAGCTACGAGCAGTACTTC. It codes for CASSLRQGSYEQYF.

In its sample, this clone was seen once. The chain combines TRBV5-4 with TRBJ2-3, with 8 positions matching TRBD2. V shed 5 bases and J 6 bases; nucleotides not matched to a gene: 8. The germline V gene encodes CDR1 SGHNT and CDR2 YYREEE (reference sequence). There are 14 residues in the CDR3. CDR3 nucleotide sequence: TGTGCCAGCAGGCCACCGGGGGGGCTTGATACGCAGTATTTT. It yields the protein CASRPPGGLDTQYF.